In its sample, the clone carrying this TCR beta chain was seen once. Its specificity is unknown. The protocol was immunoSEQ multiplex PCR, while the TCRdb copy is restricted to in-frame clones and leaves out a portion. The sample holds over a million clones, about four fifths seen once. Germline V gene data show CDR1 as MGHDK and CDR2 as SYGVNS. V was trimmed by 8 bases and J by 1 base, leaving 5 bases between them. The CDR3 is 11 residues long. The data originate from a study of shared clonotypes between healthy human individuals. Donors, healthy HIV-negative adults, lacked recent acute infections or vaccinations. Every contributor of samples was a Caucasian grown-up residing in Nashville, Tennessee. Study-level findings and limits: The genetic and exposure-history diversity represented was limited by few donors. A handful of donors showed sharing of around 5% of naive CD4 clonotypes.

The sample was memory CD4+ T cells from PBMCs. As for subset: CD45RA-negative fraction. The J gene is TRBJ1-1, the V gene TRBV25-1, with D hard to call. This sequence was found in a man aged 18-30 years in good health. Some clones in this sample may be carry-over from other donors' samples. The CDR3 DNA reads as TGTGCCAGCCAAAGGAACACTGAAGCTTTCTTT. It translates to CASQRNTEAFF.